These T cell receptor beta chains were read from a single sample in a study of neurological immune-mediated disorders. TCRdb reprocessed the 5' RACE reads via MiXCR and lists one record per CDR3 protein. The sample lists roughly 100,000 distinct CDR3 sequences; under 14% were seen once. Sample: PBMCs. Receptor source: a female donor with HTLV-1-associated myelopathy (HAM/TSP). Both conserved end residues are part of each CDR3. The D gene is left open where the match is weak. Where a row states a size, it is once, few, many or the class of an expanded clone; other rows omit it.

v_call: TRBV7-9; j_call: TRBJ2-2; d_call: TRBD1; clone_size: many; cdr3_aa: CASSRGQIGTGELFF; cdr3_nt: TGTGCCAGCAGCCGGGGACAGATCGGCACCGGGGAGCTGTTTTTT
v_call: TRBV5-1; j_call: TRBJ2-7; d_call: .; clone_size: few; cdr3_aa: CASKMQESVYEQYF; cdr3_nt: TGCGCCAGCAAGATGCAGGAGTCGGTATACGAGCAGTACTTC
v_call: TRBV5-1; j_call: TRBJ1-2; d_call: .; clone_size: many; cdr3_aa: CASSNLDAPINYGYTF; cdr3_nt: TGCGCCAGCAGCAACCTCGACGCACCGATTAACTATGGCTACACCTTC
v_call: TRBV6-5; j_call: TRBJ2-3; d_call: .; clone_size: few; cdr3_aa: CASSYGAARLQYF; cdr3_nt: TGTGCCAGCAGTTACGGGGCCGCTCGACTGCAGTATTTT
v_call: TRBV3-1; j_call: TRBJ2-3; d_call: .; clone_size: many; cdr3_aa: CASSQEPRSTDTQYF; cdr3_nt: TGTGCCAGCAGCCAAGAGCCCAGATCCACAGATACGCAGTATTTT
v_call: TRBV6-6; j_call: TRBJ1-2; d_call: TRBD1; clone_size: many; cdr3_aa: CASSYEGGGGYTF; cdr3_nt: TGTGCCAGCAGTTACGAAGGGGGCGGTGGCTACACCTTC
v_call: TRBV30; j_call: TRBJ2-2; d_call: .; clone_size: few; cdr3_aa: CAWSRPRRDTGELFF; cdr3_nt: TGTGCCTGGAGTCGTCCAAGGCGTGACACCGGGGAGCTGTTTTTT
v_call: TRBV15; j_call: TRBJ2-5; d_call: .; clone_size: many; cdr3_aa: CATSKTGAGETQYF; cdr3_nt: TGTGCTACCAGCAAAACTGGGGCCGGGGAGACCCAGTACTTC
v_call: TRBV5-1; j_call: TRBJ2-5; d_call: .; clone_size: .; cdr3_aa: CASSTQLTCGEETQYF; cdr3_nt: TGCGCCAGCAGCACACAATTAACTTGTGGAGAAGAGACCCAGTACTTC
v_call: TRBV5-1; j_call: TRBJ2-2; d_call: .; clone_size: .; cdr3_aa: CASSLPTGNTGELFF; cdr3_nt: TGCGCCAGCAGCTTACCGACAGGGAACACCGGGGAGCTGTTTTTT
v_call: TRBV7-2; j_call: TRBJ2-5; d_call: .; clone_size: many; cdr3_aa: CASSGTGIRETQYF; cdr3_nt: TGTGCCAGCAGCGGCACAGGGATCCGGGAGACCCAGTACTTC
v_call: TRBV28; j_call: TRBJ2-7; d_call: .; clone_size: once; cdr3_aa: CASSLYQGRNEQYF; cdr3_nt: TGTGCCAGCAGTTTATACCAGGGAAGGAACGAGCAGTACTTC
v_call: TRBV28; j_call: TRBJ2-7; d_call: TRBD1; clone_size: many; cdr3_aa: CASSSQGQGPYEQYF; cdr3_nt: TGTGCCAGCAGTTCCCAGGGACAGGGGCCTTACGAGCAGTACTTC
v_call: TRBV5-6; j_call: TRBJ1-1; d_call: .; clone_size: many; cdr3_aa: CASSLPGRGTEAFF; cdr3_nt: TGTGCCAGCAGCTTGCCAGGGCGCGGCACTGAAGCTTTCTTT
v_call: TRBV5-5; j_call: TRBJ1-1; d_call: .; clone_size: many; cdr3_aa: CASTEGRNTEAFF; cdr3_nt: TGTGCCAGCACCGAAGGCAGAAACACTGAAGCTTTCTTT
v_call: TRBV5-1; j_call: TRBJ2-1; d_call: TRBD2; clone_size: many; cdr3_aa: CASSLAASGAYNEQFF; cdr3_nt: TGCGCCAGCAGCTTGGCGGCTAGCGGGGCCTACAATGAGCAGTTCTTC
v_call: TRBV5-1; j_call: TRBJ2-7; d_call: .; clone_size: many; cdr3_aa: CASSLVSGPAYEQYF; cdr3_nt: TGCGCCAGCAGCTTGGTCAGCGGGCCGGCCTACGAGCAGTACTTC
v_call: TRBV7-9; j_call: TRBJ2-5; d_call: .; clone_size: few; cdr3_aa: CASSHPRNRARETQYF; cdr3_nt: TGTGCCAGCAGCCACCCTCGCAACAGGGCTCGAGAGACCCAGTACTTC
v_call: TRBV28; j_call: TRBJ2-4; d_call: .; clone_size: .; cdr3_aa: CASRPGEQGGGIQYF; cdr3_nt: TGTGCCAGCAGGCCCGGCGAGCAGGGTGGCGGCATTCAGTACTTC
v_call: TRBV28; j_call: TRBJ1-1; d_call: .; clone_size: many; cdr3_aa: CASSFIGDTEAFF; cdr3_nt: TGTGCCAGCAGTTTTATTGGGGACACTGAAGCTTTCTTT
v_call: TRBV4-1; j_call: TRBJ2-1; d_call: .; clone_size: many; cdr3_aa: CASSQTWGGDNGNEQFF; cdr3_nt: TGCGCCAGCAGCCAGACCTGGGGCGGGGACAACGGGAATGAGCAGTTCTTC
v_call: TRBV4-1; j_call: TRBJ2-3; d_call: .; clone_size: few; cdr3_aa: CASSQEDRTDTQYF; cdr3_nt: TGCGCCAGCAGCCAAGAAGACCGCACAGATACGCAGTATTTT
v_call: TRBV5-1; j_call: TRBJ2-1; d_call: .; clone_size: many; cdr3_aa: CASSSHSSYNEQFF; cdr3_nt: TGCGCCAGCAGCTCCCACTCCTCCTACAATGAGCAGTTCTTC
v_call: TRBV20-1; j_call: TRBJ2-1; d_call: TRBD2; clone_size: many; cdr3_aa: CSARKITSGVYNEQFF; cdr3_nt: TGCAGTGCTAGGAAAATTACTAGCGGGGTTTACAATGAGCAGTTCTTC
v_call: TRBV28; j_call: TRBJ2-3; d_call: .; clone_size: many; cdr3_aa: CASSLVAGSGPDTQYF; cdr3_nt: TGTGCCAGCAGTTTAGTGGCAGGGTCTGGTCCAGATACGCAGTATTTT
v_call: TRBV10-3; j_call: TRBJ2-7; d_call: .; clone_size: many; cdr3_aa: CAASPLTSYEQYF; cdr3_nt: TGTGCCGCCTCCCCCCTGACCTCCTACGAGCAGTACTTC
v_call: TRBV5-1; j_call: TRBJ2-6; d_call: .; clone_size: many; cdr3_aa: CASSPTTGSGANVLTF; cdr3_nt: TGCGCCAGCAGCCCGACCACAGGCTCTGGGGCCAACGTCCTGACTTTC
v_call: TRBV7-9; j_call: TRBJ1-1; d_call: .; clone_size: many; cdr3_aa: CASSSGGANTEAFF; cdr3_nt: TGTGCCAGCAGCTCTGGGGGGGCGAACACTGAAGCTTTCTTT
v_call: TRBV20-1; j_call: TRBJ2-2; d_call: TRBD2; clone_size: many; cdr3_aa: CSARRASGGTGELFF; cdr3_nt: TGCAGTGCTAGAAGGGCTAGCGGGGGGACCGGGGAGCTGTTTTTT
v_call: TRBV5-1; j_call: TRBJ2-6; d_call: .; clone_size: .; cdr3_aa: CASSDPRSGANVLTF; cdr3_nt: TGCGCCAGCAGTGATCCAAGGTCTGGGGCCAACGTCCTGACTTTC
v_call: TRBV5-1; j_call: TRBJ2-7; d_call: .; clone_size: many; cdr3_aa: CASSLDASASYEQYF; cdr3_nt: TGCGCCAGCAGCTTGGATGCTAGCGCATCCTACGAGCAGTACTTC
v_call: TRBV29-1; j_call: TRBJ2-3; d_call: TRBD1; clone_size: few; cdr3_aa: CSVRQGAESATQYF; cdr3_nt: TGCAGCGTAAGACAGGGGGCCGAGTCAGCCACGCAGTATTTT
v_call: TRBV12-5; j_call: TRBJ2-1; d_call: .; clone_size: many; cdr3_aa: CASVPRSTLGHNEQFF; cdr3_nt: TGTGCTAGTGTCCCGCGGAGTACCCTTGGGCACAATGAGCAGTTCTTC
v_call: TRBV6-5; j_call: TRBJ1-3; d_call: .; clone_size: .; cdr3_aa: CASSFRPDSGNTIYF; cdr3_nt: TGTGCCAGCAGTTTCCGACCCGACTCTGGAAACACCATATATTTT
v_call: TRBV29-1; j_call: TRBJ2-1; d_call: .; clone_size: many; cdr3_aa: CSVGGGTYNEQFF; cdr3_nt: TGCAGCGTTGGCGGGGGCACCTACAATGAGCAGTTCTTC
v_call: TRBV3-1; j_call: TRBJ1-2; d_call: .; clone_size: many; cdr3_aa: CASSQGGRRNYGYTF; cdr3_nt: TGTGCCAGCAGCCAAGGTGGCAGGAGAAACTATGGCTACACCTTC
v_call: TRBV20-1; j_call: TRBJ1-1; d_call: .; clone_size: many; cdr3_aa: CSASRGSNTEAFF; cdr3_nt: TGCAGTGCCAGCAGGGGTTCGAACACTGAAGCTTTCTTT
v_call: TRBV20-1; j_call: TRBJ2-5; d_call: .; clone_size: many; cdr3_aa: CSAPRGGAFQETQYF; cdr3_nt: TGCAGTGCCCCGCGGGGCGGGGCGTTCCAAGAGACCCAGTACTTC
v_call: TRBV5-6; j_call: TRBJ2-1; d_call: .; clone_size: .; cdr3_aa: CASSLDVGPYNEQFF; cdr3_nt: TGTGCCAGCAGCCTTGACGTGGGGCCCTACAATGAGCAGTTCTTC
v_call: TRBV5-1; j_call: TRBJ2-7; d_call: .; clone_size: many; cdr3_aa: CASSSSPGAEQYF; cdr3_nt: TGCGCCAGCAGCTCTTCCCCGGGGGCTGAGCAGTACTTC
v_call: TRBV5-5; j_call: TRBJ2-7; d_call: .; clone_size: many; cdr3_aa: CASSSGVFGATYEQYF; cdr3_nt: TGTGCCAGCAGCTCTGGTGTGTTCGGGGCCACCTACGAGCAGTACTTC
v_call: TRBV3-1; j_call: TRBJ2-7; d_call: .; clone_size: many; cdr3_aa: CASGSSYEQYF; cdr3_nt: TGTGCCAGCGGCAGCAGCTACGAGCAGTACTTC
v_call: TRBV5-1; j_call: TRBJ2-7; d_call: .; clone_size: many; cdr3_aa: CASSSGEGTHEQYF; cdr3_nt: TGCGCCAGCAGCTCCGGAGAGGGTACCCACGAGCAGTACTTC
v_call: TRBV5-1; j_call: TRBJ2-1; d_call: .; clone_size: many; cdr3_aa: CASKLYHNEQFF; cdr3_nt: TGCGCCAGCAAACTATACCACAATGAGCAGTTCTTC
v_call: TRBV5-1; j_call: TRBJ2-3; d_call: TRBD2; clone_size: .; cdr3_aa: CASSSGTSGSTDTQYF; cdr3_nt: TGCGCCAGCAGCTCCGGGACTAGCGGGAGCACAGATACGCAGTATTTT
v_call: TRBV5-1; j_call: TRBJ2-1; d_call: .; clone_size: many; cdr3_aa: CASSSQAGLPNEQFF; cdr3_nt: TGCGCCAGCAGCTCCCAAGCGGGCTTGCCCAATGAGCAGTTCTTC
v_call: TRBV5-1; j_call: TRBJ2-6; d_call: .; clone_size: many; cdr3_aa: CASSSGPFSGANVLTF; cdr3_nt: TGCGCCAGCAGCTCCGGACCCTTCTCTGGGGCCAACGTCCTGACTTTC
v_call: TRBV5-1; j_call: TRBJ2-2; d_call: .; clone_size: many; cdr3_aa: CASRDTTNTGELFF; cdr3_nt: TGCGCCAGCAGAGATACTACCAACACCGGGGAGCTGTTTTTT
v_call: TRBV4-1; j_call: TRBJ2-6; d_call: .; clone_size: .; cdr3_aa: CASSSTGGANVLTF; cdr3_nt: TGCGCCAGCAGCTCAACGGGCGGGGCCAACGTCCTGACTTTC
v_call: TRBV19; j_call: TRBJ2-7; d_call: .; clone_size: few; cdr3_aa: CASSAGHGNSYEQYF; cdr3_nt: TGTGCCAGTAGCGCGGGACATGGGAACTCCTACGAGCAGTACTTC
v_call: TRBV5-1; j_call: TRBJ1-5; d_call: TRBD1; clone_size: .; cdr3_aa: CASSLGSVTGDQPQHF; cdr3_nt: TGCGCCAGCAGCTTGGGATCCGTGACAGGGGATCAGCCCCAGCATTTT